Below are 20 T cell receptor beta chains sequenced from a single sample in a study of monozygotic twins with inflammatory bowel disease. TCRdb re-called the 5' RACE reads; every CDR3 protein appears as one record, without DNA. In total, the table holds about 300,000 distinct CDR3 sequences. The sample taken for sequencing was blood. Every receptor here comes from a human donor with ulcerative colitis or Crohn's disease, or a healthy co-twin of an affected twin (not recorded which).

The chain links TRBV19 to TRBJ1-4. The germline V gene has CDR1 LNHDA and CDR2 SQIVND (reference sequence). The length of the CDR3 is 13 residues. CDR3 region: CASRDSGNEKLFF.

The chain combines TRBV6-6 with TRBJ2-7; as DNA is missing, the TRBD1 call by TCRdb cannot be tested. The CDR3 is made up of 12 amino acids. Germline V gene lookup returns CDR1 MNHNY and CDR2 SVGAGI (reference sequence). The CDR3 spells CASSYQGYEQYF.

The CDR3 spells CASSRAVEQYF. V is TRBV11-2 and J is TRBJ2-7; TCRdb proposes TRBD1, but this gene call is untestable without DNA. Per germline, CDR1 SGHAT and CDR2 FQNNGV. This CDR3 is 11 amino acids long. Variable domain in full (rest from reference TRBV11-2 and TRBJ2-7): EAGVAQSPRYKIIEKRQSVAFWCNPISGHATLYWYQQILGQGPKLLIQFQNNGVVDDSQLPKDRFSAERLKGVDSTLKIQPAKLEDSAVYLCASSRAVEQYFGPGTRLTVT.

V is TRBV7-2 and J is TRBJ2-4. The CDR3 loop spans 11 amino acids. CDR1 is SGHTA, CDR2 FQGNSA, per germline. The chain's CDR3 is CASSSRNIQYF.

The chain joins TRBV6-2 or TRBV6-3 to TRBJ2-5; the D call of TRBD2 rests on TCRdb alone, since no DNA is present to check it. CDR1 and CDR2 (germline): MNHEY, SVGEGT. CDR3 length: 15 residues. The chain's CDR3 is CASSYPGRPQETQYF.

V is TRBV5-1 and J is TRBJ1-2; as DNA is missing, the TRBD1 call by TCRdb cannot be tested. The CDR3 length is 15 residues. CDR1 SGHRS and CDR2 YFSETQ come from the germline V gene. CDR3 loop: CASSPGQGAWYGYTF. Variable domain in full (rest from reference TRBV5-1 and TRBJ1-2): KAGVTQTPRYLIKTRGQQVTLSCSPISGHRSVSWYQQTPGQGLQFLFEYFSETQRNKGNFPGRFSGRQFSNSRSEMNVSTLELGDSALYLCASSPGQGAWYGYTFGSGTRLTVV.

The V and J genes are TRBV10-3 and TRBJ2-7; checking the TCRdb D call of TRBD1 is not possible without DNA. This CDR3 has 15 amino acids. Germline CDR1 ENHRY, CDR2 SYGVKD. The CDR3 protein is CAISYGTGGSYEQYF.

The chain has TRBV5-1 and TRBJ1-1; TCRdb's assignment of TRBD1 cannot be checked, as there is no DNA. The CDR3 totals 13 residues. CDR1 and CDR2 (germline): SGHRS, YFSETQ. The CDR3 loop reads CASSFGDRAEAFF.

The rearrangement joins TRBV11-2 to TRBJ2-5; TCRdb selects TRBD2, and the lack of DNA leaves this call unchecked. The CDR3 is made up of 16 amino acids. Germline CDR1 is SGHAT and CDR2 is FQNNGV. Here the CDR3 reads CASSPRGLGPQETQYF.

The chain combines TRBV20-1 with TRBJ2-7; TCRdb gives TRBD1 as the D gene, but with no DNA this cannot be confirmed. This CDR3 spans 15 amino acids. Per germline, CDR1 DFQATT and CDR2 SNEGSKA (reference sequence). The CDR3 region is CSARDGGQQNYEQYF.

The J gene is TRBJ2-3, the V gene TRBV6-1; checking the TCRdb D call of TRBD2 is not possible without DNA. This CDR3 spans 15 amino acids. The germline CDR1 and CDR2 sequences are MNHNS and SASEGT. The CDR3 spells CASSNGLAGSDTQYF.

This chain links TRBV19 with TRBJ2-7; TCRdb's D call, TRBD1, is unchecked because there is no DNA. The CDR3 runs to 15 residues. The V gene's germline CDR1 is LNHDA and CDR2 SQIVND (reference sequence). CDR3 sequence reads: CASSKPGQGTYEQYF.

CDR3 residues: CASSPPGPSYEQYF. The chain couples TRBV7-2 to TRBJ2-7; TCRdb selects TRBD1, and the lack of DNA leaves this call unchecked. Germline-derived CDR1 and CDR2 are SGHTA and FQGNSA. The CDR3 is 14 residues long.

The chain uses TRBV20-1 and TRBJ2-5; absent DNA, TCRdb's TRBD2 call cannot be checked. Germline-derived CDR1 and CDR2 are DFQATT and SNEGSKA (reference sequence). CDR3 length: 14 amino acids. The CDR3 here is CSAREYSRQETQYF.

The chain links TRBV20-1 to TRBJ2-7. CDR3 size: 13 residues. Germline assignment: CDR1 DFQATT and CDR2 SNEGSKA (reference sequence). The CDR3 is CSAPRRSTYEQYF.

The chain links TRBV7-6 to TRBJ2-3. The CDR3 runs to 16 residues. Germline CDR1 SGHVS, CDR2 FNYEAQ. This chain's CDR3 is CASSLGEGLGTDTQYF.

The chain joins TRBV7-8 to TRBJ1-5. The CDR3 length is 15 residues. Germline V gene lookup returns CDR1 SGHVS and CDR2 FQNEAQ. This CDR3 is CASSFGPPRNQPQHF.

V usage is TRBV7-8 and J usage is TRBJ1-5. CDR1 SGHVS and CDR2 FQNEAQ come from the germline V gene. This CDR3 has 15 amino acids. The CDR3 spells CASSRGGGGPRSQHF.

This chain joins TRBV18 and TRBJ2-5; there is no DNA to check the TCRdb D call of TRBD2. There are 16 residues in the CDR3. Germline lookup yields CDR1 KGHSH and CDR2 LQKENI. CDR3 amino acids: CASSPPRTSKGETQYF.

The chain combines TRBV5-6 with TRBJ1-2. The CDR3 contains 14 residues. CDR1 and CDR2 from the germline V gene are SGHDT and YYEEEE. The CDR3 loop reads CASSWGRVSDGYTF.